This T cell receptor (beta chain) is from a study of T-cell reconstitution after alpha-beta-depleted transplantation in children. CDR3 size: 14 residues. The V end was cut by 0 bases, the J end by 2 bases, with 8 bases between. The V gene's germline CDR1 is SGHRS and CDR2 YFSETQ. Library preparation (for TCRbeta) was performed with unique molecular identifiers. TCRdb reprocessed the PCR reads with MiXCR, giving one entry per CDR3 protein. The sample includes more than 250,000 distinct CDR3 sequences, roughly 9.5% of them seen just once. V usage is TRBV5-1 and J usage is TRBJ1-2, with D uncertain. Sequenced material: PBMCs from the stem cell graft donor, taken from the stem cell graft. The sequence was obtained from a human donor who donated a stem cell graft to a child with SCID. This chain's CDR3 is CASSLETPNYGYTF. The CDR3 nucleotides read TGCGCCAGCAGCTTGGAGACACCAAACTATGGCTACACCTTC. The variable domain in full, with the rest retrieved from reference TRBV5-1 and TRBJ1-2, is KAGVTQTPRYLIKTRGQQVTLSCSPISGHRSVSWYQQTPGQGLQFLFEYFSETQRNKGNFPGRFSGRQFSNSRSEMNVSTLELGDSALYLCASSLETPNYGYTFGSGTRLTVV.